This T cell receptor beta chain was identified in a study of graft-versus-host responses after intestinal transplantation. Here immunoSEQ multiplex PCR was the method, and the copy in TCRdb shows in-frame clones only, minus some. Of 80,000 or so clones in the sample, approximately 90% were seen once. This clonotype was sampled from a human patient who received an intestinal transplant, so some T cells may come from the graft donor. The sample in question was PBMCs, obtained 98 days after intestinal transplantation.

The DNA of the CDR3 is TGTGCCAGCAGCTATAGGACTAGCGGGAGGTCTACCCAGTACTTC. This gives the protein CASSYRTSGRSTQYF. The chain links TRBV11-2 to TRBJ2-5, with 14 bases fitting TRBD2. The CDR3 has 15 amino acids. V gave up 4 bases and J gave up 8 bases; unmatched junction bases: 6. Germline V gene sequence: CDR1 SGHAT, CDR2 FQNNGV.